This T cell receptor beta chain was sequenced in a study of blood T cell repertoires in COVID-19. For the study at large: Researchers got acute and convalescent COVID-19 samples from the United States, Italy and Spain. The cDNA or gDNA used as material had been derived from T cells, B-cell-depleted T cells, or PBMCs.

Germline values: CDR1 SNHLY, CDR2 FYNNEI. V lost 0 bases to trimming and J lost 1 base, with 8 bases between them. The CDR3 consists of 15 residues. Original processing methods: Amplification from reference gene primers served as the basis for estimated nucleated cell counts. The table came from immunoSEQ multiplex PCR; TCRdb's copy has only in-frame clones and leaves some out. D and trimming were read from the DNA, whereas the V and J calls and clone size are those reported in that table. The data contain almost 200,000 clones, about 86% of them singletons. Material: peripheral blood. The chain joins TRBV2 to TRBJ2-3; D might be TRBD2 (6 bases). This sequence originates from a woman aged 70-85 years with acute or convalescent COVID-19. This CDR3 is CASSEARGGTDTQYF. CDR3 DNA: TGTGCCAGCAGTGAAGCGCGGGGTGGCACAGATACGCAGTATTTT. Using reference TRBV2 and TRBJ2-3 for the parts outside the CDR3, the full variable domain is EPEVTQTPSHQVTQMGQEVILRCVPISNHLYFYWYRQILGQKVEFLVSFYNNEISEKSEIFDDQFSVERPDGSNFTLKIRSTKLEDSAMYFCASSEARGGTDTQYFGPGTRLTVL.